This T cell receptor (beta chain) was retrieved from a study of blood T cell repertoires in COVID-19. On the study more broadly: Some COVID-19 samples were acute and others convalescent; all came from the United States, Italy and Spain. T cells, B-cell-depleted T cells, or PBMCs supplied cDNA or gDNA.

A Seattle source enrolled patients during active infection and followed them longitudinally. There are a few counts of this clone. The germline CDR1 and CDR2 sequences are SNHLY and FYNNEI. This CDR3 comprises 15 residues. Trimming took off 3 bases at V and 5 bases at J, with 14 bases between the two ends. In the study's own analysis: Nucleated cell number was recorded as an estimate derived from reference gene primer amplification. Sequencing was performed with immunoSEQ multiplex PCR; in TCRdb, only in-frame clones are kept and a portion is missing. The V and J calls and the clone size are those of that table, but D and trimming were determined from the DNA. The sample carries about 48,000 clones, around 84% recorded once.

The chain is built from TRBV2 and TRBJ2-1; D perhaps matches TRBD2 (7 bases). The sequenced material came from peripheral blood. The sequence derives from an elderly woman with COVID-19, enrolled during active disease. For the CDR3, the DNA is TGTGCCAGCAGTGATTGGAGGGGGGGAAACAATGAGCAGTTCTTC. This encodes CASSDWRGGNNEQFF. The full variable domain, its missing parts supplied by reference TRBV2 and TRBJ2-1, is EPEVTQTPSHQVTQMGQEVILRCVPISNHLYFYWYRQILGQKVEFLVSFYNNEISEKSEIFDDQFSVERPDGSNFTLKIRSTKLEDSAMYFCASSDWRGGNNEQFFGPGTRLTVL.